The entry below gives a single TCR beta chain sequence along with its context. The antigen remains undetermined. This table comes from immunoSEQ multiplex PCR, and its TCRdb copy is limited to in-frame clones, with some not included. This table holds about 180,000 clones, approximately 90% found once. Germline assignment: CDR1 SGDLS and CDR2 YYNGEE. V was cut by 2 bases and J by 2 bases, with 14 bases left in between. The CDR3 is made up of 15 amino acids. The record originates from a study of T cell responses to AZD1222 COVID-19 vaccine. The study, taken as a whole, reports: Clonal diversity was possibly underestimated; the donors were predominantly white British and more often female. As reported, nearly half of all spike-specific TCRs target variant regions that are unmutated. In all cases, repertoires were sampled only after the peak T cell response.

The chain combines TRBV9 with TRBJ2-7; TRBD1 is a possible D gene (6 bases). This receptor was identified in an adult who received the AZD1222 COVID-19 vaccine. The material sequenced was peripheral blood, taken 28 days after the second AZD1222 dose. This chain's CDR3 is CASSVGTPGPYEQYF. CDR3 bases: TGTGCCAGCAGCGTCGGGACACCCGGGCCCTACGAGCAGTACTTC. The full variable domain, its missing parts supplied by reference TRBV9 and TRBJ2-7, is DSGVTQTPKHLITATGQRVTLRCSPRSGDLSVYWYQQSLDQGLQFLIQYYNGEERAKGNILERFSAQQFPDLHSELNLSSLELGDSALYFCASSVGTPGPYEQYFGPGTRLTVT.